These T cell receptor beta chains were read from a single sample in a study of cytomegalovirus exposure and HLA in healthy donors. Sequencing was performed with immunoSEQ multiplex PCR; in TCRdb, only in-frame clones are kept and a portion is missing. The sample has 90,000 or so clones, roughly 60% seen once; the top ten hold about 6%. The specimen was PBMCs. The receptors shown here come from a boy between 10 and 17 years old in good health and CMV-seropositive. Both conserved end residues are part of each CDR3. The D gene is left open where the match is weak. Only part of the rows carry a size: once, few, many, or a class if the clone is expanded.

d_call j_call v_call clone_size cdr3_nt cdr3_aa
- TRBJ1-5 TRBV7-9 few TGTGCCAGCAGCTTAGGAACAGGGTTTCAGCCCCAGCATTTT CASSLGTGFQPQHF
- TRBJ2-2 TRBV18 - TGTGCCAGCTCACTCGACAGGTCGAACACCGGGGAGCTGTTTTTT CASSLDRSNTGELFF
TRBD1 TRBJ1-2 TRBV4-1 few TGCGCCAGCAGCCAAACCGGGACAGGGAATTATGGCTACACCTTC CASSQTGTGNYGYTF
TRBD1 TRBJ2-7 TRBV5-1 - TGCGCCAGCAGCTTCCGGGACAGTACGAATGGGCAGTACTTC CASSFRDSTNGQYF
- TRBJ1-2 TRBV5-1 - TGCGCCAGCAGACGAGAGGCCGATGGCTACACCTTC CASRREADGYTF
TRBD1 TRBJ1-2 TRBV5-1 - TGCGCCAGCAGCTGGGGACAGGGGGGAAGTACGAACTATGGCTACACCTTC CASSWGQGGSTNYGYTF
- TRBJ2-7 TRBV6-5 - TGTGCCAGCAGTTACGGAAAAGGGGAAGAGCAGTACTTC CASSYGKGEEQYF
TRBD1 TRBJ2-7 TRBV5-1 - TGCGCCAGCAGCCCAGGGGGCGGAGAGCAGTACTTC CASSPGGGEQYF
TRBD1 TRBJ1-2 TRBV5-1 few TGCGCCAGCAGCCCGGGACAGAACTATGGCTACACCTTC CASSPGQNYGYTF
TRBD2 TRBJ2-1 TRBV5-6 - TGTGCCAGCAGCCTAGGACGGGGGGGCCTCGATGAGCAGTTCTTC CASSLGRGGLDEQFF
TRBD2 TRBJ2-7 TRBV19 few TGTGCCAGTAGTTACCAGCGGGAGCCCTACGAGCAGTACTTC CASSYQREPYEQYF
TRBD1 TRBJ2-7 TRBV30 - TGTGCCTGGAGCTTCCTGACAGGGGGAGGCGAGCAGTACTTC CAWSFLTGGGEQYF
- TRBJ1-4 TRBV28 - TGTGCCAGCAGTGAACATGCAACTAATGAAAAACTGTTTTTT CASSEHATNEKLFF
TRBD1 TRBJ1-5 TRBV30 once TGTGCCTGGAGTGCGGGACAGTTCAATCAGCCCCAGCATTTT CAWSAGQFNQPQHF
- TRBJ1-2 TRBV5-4 few TGTGCCAGCAGCTTGGTCAGTGGCTCTAACTATGGCTACACCTTC CASSLVSGSNYGYTF
- TRBJ1-1 TRBV7-2 - TGTGCCAGCAGCCTCAGGGAAACTGAAGCTTTCTTT CASSLRETEAFF
- TRBJ2-5 TRBV9 - TGTGCCAGCAGCGTAGGAGGAGAGACCCAGTACTTC CASSVGGETQYF
- TRBJ1-1 TRBV21-1 once TGTGCCAGCAGCAAAGCGAGGGGGCAGTTTCGGCCTGAAGCTTTCTTT CASSKARGQFRPEAFF
- TRBJ2-7 TRBV9 - TGTGCCAGCAGCGAGGGGGTGGGCGGGGGAACCTACGAGCAGTACTTC CASSEGVGGGTYEQYF
TRBD1 TRBJ1-6 TRBV18 - TGTGCCAGCTCATTCTCCCGGGACAGAGATTCACCCCTCCACTTT CASSFSRDRDSPLHF
TRBD2 TRBJ2-1 TRBV11-2 - TGTGCCAGCAGCTTAGGGACTAGCGGATACAATGAGCAGTTCTTC CASSLGTSGYNEQFF
TRBD1 TRBJ1-4 TRBV7-9 few TGTGCCAGCAGCTTAACAGGGGACGATAATGAAAAACTGTTTTTT CASSLTGDDNEKLFF
- TRBJ2-3 TRBV9 - TGTGCCAGCAGCGTTGGACAGAGCACAGATACGCAGTATTTT CASSVGQSTDTQYF
- TRBJ1-1 TRBV6-6 - TGTGCCAGCAGCCAGTCCGGGACACTCAAAACTGAAGCTTTCTTT CASSQSGTLKTEAFF
- TRBJ2-7 TRBV29-1 few TGCAGCGTCGGGACAACTTACGGCGAGCAGTACTTC CSVGTTYGEQYF
TRBD1 TRBJ2-6 TRBV19 - TGTGCCAGTAGTATCTGGACAGGGTCTGGGGCCAACGTCCTGACTTTC CASSIWTGSGANVLTF
- TRBJ1-6 TRBV7-9 few TGTGCCAGCAGCAACCAGGGTTCTTCACCCCTCCACTTT CASSNQGSSPLHF
- TRBJ1-2 TRBV5-1 - TGCGCCAGCAGCTTGGAGGGCAGGGTGAAGAGTGGCTACACCTTC CASSLEGRVKSGYTF
- TRBJ2-3 TRBV11-2 - TGTGCCAGCAGCTTACTAAGAGATACGCAGTATTTT CASSLLRDTQYF
- TRBJ2-5 TRBV7-9 - TGTGCCAGCAGCTTAGTGGAGAGAAAAGAGACCCAGTACTTC CASSLVERKETQYF
- TRBJ2-7 TRBV2 - TGTGCCAGCACAGGACTTAACCCTTACGAGCAGTACTTC CASTGLNPYEQYF
TRBD1 TRBJ2-7 TRBV7-8 - TGTGCCAGCAGCTTATCTGGGACAGGGACCTACGAGCAGTACTTC CASSLSGTGTYEQYF
TRBD2 TRBJ2-3 TRBV5-1 - TGCGCCAGCAGCTTGTCGACTAGCGGGGGGACAGATACGCAGTATTTT CASSLSTSGGTDTQYF
- TRBJ1-2 TRBV7-9 - TGTGCCAGCAGCTCCAACTTTGGCGGGGGCTACACCTTC CASSSNFGGGYTF
- TRBJ2-1 TRBV29-1 - TGCAGCGTTGAGCTAGGTATGGTTCGCGATGAGCAGTTCTTC CSVELGMVRDEQFF
- TRBJ2-6 TRBV6-5 few TGTGCCAGCTCAGGGGAAACTGGGGCCAACGTCCTGACTTTC CASSGETGANVLTF
- TRBJ2-5 TRBV7-2 - TGTGCCAGCAGCTCACCTAGTCACAGGGCCCAAGAGACCCAGTACTTC CASSSPSHRAQETQYF
- TRBJ1-1 TRBV29-1 few TGCAGCGTTAACTCTTGTGAAGCTTTCTTT CSVNSCEAFF
- TRBJ2-3 TRBV6-5 - TGTGCCAGCAGTCGCGAACCAGATACGCAGTATTTT CASSREPDTQYF
TRBD2 TRBJ2-5 TRBV5-1 - TGCGCCAGCAGCTTGGTGAGCGGGGGACAAGAGACCCAGTACTTC CASSLVSGGQETQYF
TRBD2 TRBJ2-7 TRBV5-6 - TGTGCCAGCAGCCAAGCCGGGACTAGTCCCTACGAGCAGTACTTC CASSQAGTSPYEQYF
- TRBJ1-2 TRBV30 - TGTGCCTGGCCCCAGGGCGCTGGCTACACCTTC CAWPQGAGYTF
- TRBJ2-7 TRBV4-2 - TGTGCCAGCAGCCAAGAATCGGGGTACCTAAACTACGAGCAGTACTTC CASSQESGYLNYEQYF
- TRBJ1-5 TRBV7-9 - TGTGCCAGCAGCTTAAGAGGAGAGCAGCCCCAGCATTTT CASSLRGEQPQHF
- TRBJ1-3 TRBV6-5 - TGTGCCAGCAAAAGAGACAGCAACTCTGGAAACACCATATATTTT CASKRDSNSGNTIYF
TRBD2 TRBJ2-2 TRBV2 few TGTGCCAGCAGTGGACTAGCGGGGGGCGGGGAGCTGTTTTTT CASSGLAGGGELFF
TRBD1 TRBJ2-7 TRBV5-1 - TGCGCCAGCAGCCTAACCGGACAGGCCTACGAGCAGTACTTC CASSLTGQAYEQYF
- TRBJ2-6 TRBV7-3 - TGTGCCAGCAGCACCCAGGGGGGCGTCCTGACTTTC CASSTQGGVLTF
TRBD2 TRBJ2-3 TRBV6-4 once TGTGCCAGCAGCGAGCGGGGGGCCCTCACAGATACGCAGTATTTT CASSERGALTDTQYF
- TRBJ1-2 TRBV30 - TGTGCCTGGAGCCCTACAGGTACAGGGCACTATGGCTGCACCTTC CAWSPTGTGHYGCTF
- TRBJ2-7 TRBV19 few TGTGCCAGTAGTTCCGCAGGGGCCTACGAGCAGTACTTC CASSSAGAYEQYF
TRBD1 TRBJ1-1 TRBV27 once TGTGCCAGCAGGCGCACAGGGGGGACTGAAGCTTTCTTT CASRRTGGTEAFF
- TRBJ2-3 TRBV6-5 - TGTGCCAGCAGTTACTGGGGGCCGGCAGATACGCAGTATTTT CASSYWGPADTQYF
- TRBJ2-3 TRBV14 - TGTGCCAGCAGCCAAGTCATGGGGCCCTCCACAGATACGCAGTATTTT CASSQVMGPSTDTQYF
TRBD1 TRBJ1-1 TRBV6-5 - TGTGCCAGCAGACCGGGACAGGCTAGACATGAAGCTTTCTTT CASRPGQARHEAFF
- TRBJ1-1 TRBV7-9 - TGTGCCAGCAGCTTAATAGGAGGGGACGGAGCTTTCTTT CASSLIGGDGAFF
TRBD1 TRBJ1-1 TRBV29-1 few TGCAGCGTTGAATTAAGAGACAGGGGGCTGGAGACTGAAGCTTTCTTT CSVELRDRGLETEAFF
TRBD2 TRBJ2-5 TRBV7-2 few TGTGCCAGCAGCTTAGAAGGGACTACTCAGTACTTC CASSLEGTTQYF
TRBD1 TRBJ1-1 TRBV5-4 - TGTGCCAGCAGCTCAGGACAGGTGAACACTGAAGCTTTCTTT CASSSGQVNTEAFF